The following is a T cell receptor (beta chain) sequence with its context. The data originate from a study of OX40 agonist ivuxolimab in advanced cancers. V was clipped by 0 bases and J by 4 bases, with 8 bases between them. Germline V CDR1 and CDR2: SGHTA, FQGTGA. This CDR3 is 14 amino acids long. Profiling relied on immunoSEQ multiplex PCR, and the TCRdb table lists in-frame clones only, not all of them. The table lists about 76,000 clones, 80% to 90% of them singletons. The chain has TRBV7-3 and TRBJ2-3; no clear D. The source was CD4+ or CD8+ T cells sorted from blood, collected in a trial of the OX40 agonist ivuxolimab. This TCR was sampled from an adult with an advanced solid tumor such as melanoma, head and neck, liver or kidney cancer. For the CDR3, the DNA is TGTGCCAGCAGCTTAACAGGGTTAGCAGATACGCAGTATTTT. Its protein is CASSLTGLADTQYF.